Listed here are 12 T cell receptor beta chains from one sample, sequenced in a study of regulatory T cells in long-lasting Graves disease. Time point specified: newly diagnosed GD, antithyroid drugs for less than 3 months. Making the TCR library involved RNA that had been extracted from PBMCs. HTBI primers from iRepertoire and Arm-PCR of CDR3 regions yielded the TCR beta libraries. TCRdb re-called the multiplex PCR reads with MiXCR, one entry per CDR3 protein. The data contain around 250,000 distinct CDR3 sequences, 20% to 25% of them singletons. The source material was peripheral blood mononuclear cells (PBMCs), sampled at new diagnosis, from a patient treated with antithyroid drugs. Every receptor here comes from a female donor with Graves disease.

About this clonotype itself: A read error is possible here, since a much larger clone lies one base away. This chain joins TRBV20-1 and TRBJ2-7; the D gene is possibly TRBD2 (6 bases). The CDR3 extends over 14 amino acids. Germline values: CDR1 DFQATT, CDR2 SNEGSKA (reference sequence). Trimming stripped 6 bases from V and 4 bases from J, with 19 bases between. The CDR3 nucleotides read TGCAGTGCACGGACTAACGGGATCGCTTACGAGCAGTACTTC. Its protein is CSARTNGIAYEQYF.

There are a few counts of this clonotype. A read error is possible here, since a much larger clone lies one base away. The chain recombines TRBV6-2 or TRBV6-3 with TRBJ1-2; D possibly corresponds to TRBD1 (6 bases). Germline assignment: CDR1 MNHEY and CDR2 SVGEGT. V lost 6 bases, J lost 8 bases, and 16 bases lay in between. The CDR3 covers 13 residues. The CDR3 loop is CASRRDTVEGYTF. In nucleotides, the CDR3 is TGTGCCAGCAGACGGGACACAGTAGAGGGCTACACCTTC.

The chain has TRBV19 and TRBJ2-2; a weak D match, TRBD1 (5 bases). V gave up 3 bases and J gave up 7 bases, with 12 bases separating them. The CDR3 extends over 14 amino acids. Germline V gives CDR1 LNHDA, CDR2 SQIVND (reference sequence). CDR3 nucleotides: TGTGCCAGTAGTATGACAGCCGCCAGCGGGGAGCTGTTTTTT. Protein product: CASSMTAASGELFF.

This clonotype was seen more than once but under ten times. Here the CDR3 reads CASAGLADTQYF. CDR3 sequence (DNA): TGTGCCAGTGCAGGGTTGGCAGATACGCAGTATTTT. The chain recombines TRBV19 with TRBJ2-3; TRBD1 might be the D (5 bases). Deletions cut 8 bases from V and 4 bases from J, with 10 bases between. Per germline, CDR1 LNHDA and CDR2 SQIVND (reference sequence). CDR3 length: 12 residues.

This clonotype came up a few times. J is TRBJ1-1 and V is TRBV20-1; tentatively, D is TRBD1 (5 bases). The V and J ends lost 5 bases and 4 bases respectively, with 20 bases between them. CDR1 is DFQATT and CDR2 is SNEGSKA in the germline V gene (reference sequence). The CDR3 runs to 15 residues. CDR3 protein: CSAEGSSSDSTEAFF. CDR3 DNA sequence: TGCAGTGCTGAGGGGTCTTCATCGGATAGCACTGAAGCTTTCTTT.

This clonotype was detected ten times or more. The rearrangement joins TRBV20-1 to TRBJ2-1; TRBD2 is a possible D gene (6 bases). Germline V gene data show CDR1 as DFQATT and CDR2 as SNEGSKA (reference sequence). The CDR3 has 11 amino acids. The V end was cut by 5 bases, the J end by 7 bases, with 9 bases between. The CDR3 DNA follows: TGCAGTGCTTTCGGGGGTAATGAGCAGTTCTTC. It is translated as CSAFGGNEQFF.

Many counts were recorded for this clonotype. The V and J genes are TRBV7-2 and TRBJ1-6; D is uncertain. Trimming shortened V by 5 bases and J by 12 bases, and 11 bases separated the two germline ends. The CDR3 contains 12 residues. CDR1 SGHTA and CDR2 FQGNSA come from the germline V gene. DNA for the CDR3: TGTGCCAGCAGCCGGACGGAACAACCCCTCCACTTT. The encoded protein is CASSRTEQPLHF.

In this sample, this clonotype turned up many times. This chain links TRBV2 with TRBJ1-2; 7 bases agree with TRBD1. Germline assignment: CDR1 SNHLY and CDR2 FYNNEI. The CDR3 extends over 13 amino acids. V dropped 6 bases and J dropped 8; count of bases not matched to a gene: 9. CDR3 sequence (DNA): TGTGCCAGCAGCAAAGACAGGGTGTCGGGCTACACCTTC. Its protein product is CASSKDRVSGYTF.

This clonotype has at least ten counts. The chain combines TRBV4-1 with TRBJ1-1; D is undetermined. The germline V and J ends were trimmed by 5 bases and 0 bases, with 16 bases remaining between them. Germline V gene lookup returns CDR1 MGHRA and CDR2 YSYEKL. The CDR3 has 16 amino acids. CDR3 amino acids: CASSIGLRNMNTEAFF. In DNA, the CDR3 is TGCGCCAGCAGCATTGGACTGAGGAACATGAACACTGAAGCTTTCTTT.

This clonotype was found a few times. Germline is not matched at one junction end, which may reflect a read error. The gene calls are TRBV7-6 and TRBJ2-5, with D unclear. The CDR3 is made up of 12 amino acids. Germline-derived CDR1 and CDR2 are SGHVS and FNYEAQ. CDR3 sequence reads: CASNDPGETRYF. The CDR3 DNA reads as TGTGCCAGCAACGACCCCGGAGAGACCCGGTACTTC.

This clonotype has ten or more counts. The rearrangement uses TRBV20-1 and TRBJ2-4; D may be TRBD2 (6 bases). Per the germline V gene, CDR1 is DFQATT and CDR2 is SNEGSKA (reference sequence). V dropped 3 bases and J dropped 0 bases, with 15 bases sitting between them. This CDR3 contains 16 residues. The CDR3 spells CSASVSGDVAKNIQYF. In nucleotides, the CDR3 is TGCAGTGCTAGTGTCTCGGGGGACGTAGCCAAAAACATTCAGTACTTC.

This clonotype was picked up many times. The gene calls are TRBV20-1 and TRBJ2-3; TRBD2 aligns across 8 bases. V was pared by 6 bases and J by 7 bases, with 15 bases of the junction left unmatched. Germline values: CDR1 DFQATT, CDR2 SNEGSKA (reference sequence). The CDR3 extends over 15 amino acids. CDR3: CSAPVMSGGSNTQYF. The CDR3 DNA reads as TGCAGTGCACCGGTCATGAGCGGGGGTTCCAATACGCAGTATTTT.